This T cell receptor (beta chain) was recorded in a study of early T cells in non-severe SARS-CoV-2 infection. TCRdb independently ran MiXCR on the 5' RACE reads; one entry per CDR3 protein. In the table there are under 85,000 distinct CDR3 sequences, 13% to 15% of which are singletons. The CDR3 is made up of 13 amino acids. Trimming left V 3 bases short and J 1 base short, with 6 bases between. Germline V CDR1 and CDR2: KGHSH, LQKENI. The specimen sequenced was whole blood. The origin of this receptor is an adult who was a healthcare worker with PCR-confirmed SARS-CoV-2 infection or an uninfected control (not recorded which). The chain is built from TRBV18 and TRBJ2-5; TRBD2 might be the D (6 bases). DNA for the CDR3: TGTGCCAGCTCACCGGGACTCCAAGAGACCCAGTACTTC. Translation gives CASSPGLQETQYF. Variable domain in full (rest from reference TRBV18 and TRBJ2-5): NAGVMQNPRHLVRRRGQEARLRCSPMKGHSHVYWYRQLPEEGLKFMVYLQKENIIDESGMPKERFSAEFPKEGPSILRIQQVVRGDSAAYFCASSPGLQETQYFGPGTRLLVL.